This T cell receptor beta chain was captured in a study of CD8+ T cells in alopecia areata. Overall study results and limits: Tofacitinib significantly lowered scalp clonality and expanded CD8+ clones among the top 100.

TCR sequencing used cDNA made by reverse transcription of extracted RNA. The table came from immunoSEQ multiplex PCR; TCRdb's copy has only in-frame clones and leaves some out. The sample holds about 120,000 clones, under 60% seen once. The treatment is: oral pan-JAK inhibitor, 5-10 mg twice daily. This CDR3 has 14 amino acids. Looked up from germline, CDR1 is LNHDA and CDR2 is SQIVND (reference sequence). The V end was cut by 0 bases, the J end by 6 bases, with 10 bases between. With respect to this clone: Its antigen remains unidentified.

This sequence joins TRBV19 and TRBJ2-3; no reliable D call. The source was CD8+ T cells sorted from blood, collected at week 24, from a patient treated with tofacitinib. This receptor was identified in a human donor with alopecia areata. The CDR3 loop reads CASSIDLESDTQYF. CDR3 nucleotide sequence: TGTGCCAGTAGTATAGATCTCGAGAGTGATACGCAGTATTTT.